The T cell receptor (beta chain) under discussion was sequenced for a study of cytomegalovirus exposure and HLA in healthy donors. The V gene end was trimmed by 4 bases and the J gene end by 7 bases; junction bases not matched to a gene: 12. CDR1 and CDR2 from the germline V gene are GTSNPN and SVGIG (reference sequence). The CDR3 length is 16 residues. Primers for the PCR totalled 60 Vbeta and 13 Jbeta. Sequenced by immunoSEQ multiplex PCR; TCRdb stores in-frame clones only, minus some. Of over 50,000 clones in the sample, 60% to 80% were seen once. Healthy bone marrow donors made up the donor group.

The source of this sequence is a female donor in good health and CMV-seronegative. Sequencing was performed on PBMCs. The chain joins TRBV30 to TRBJ2-7; 14 bases match TRBD2. The CDR3 loop is CAWKLWGLAGVGEQYF. The CDR3 DNA is TGTGCCTGGAAGCTATGGGGACTAGCGGGAGTGGGGGAGCAGTACTTC.